This TCR beta chain was profiled in a study of blood T cell repertoires in COVID-19. Study background: Samples of COVID-19 (acute and convalescent) were obtained from the United States, Italy and Spain.

As processed by the authors: Researchers report that nucleated cell counts were estimated from reference gene primer amplification. Measured with immunoSEQ multiplex PCR; TCRdb has only the in-frame clones, and not every one. The V and J calls and clone size come from that table; D and trimming were worked out from the DNA. Among roughly 200,000 clones listed, more than 70% were seen once. Germline values: CDR1 SNHLY, CDR2 FYNNEI. The CDR3 runs 15 residues. Trimming cost V 8 bases and J 2 bases, with 13 bases left between them. The chain combines TRBV2 with TRBJ1-6; D is possibly TRBD1 (6 bases). The receptor was isolated from a man aged 35-49 years with active or convalescent COVID-19. The material sequenced was peripheral blood. The CDR3 bases are TGTGCCAGCCTCTTAACAGGGACCTATAATTCACCCCTCCACTTT. Translating gives CASLLTGTYNSPLHF.